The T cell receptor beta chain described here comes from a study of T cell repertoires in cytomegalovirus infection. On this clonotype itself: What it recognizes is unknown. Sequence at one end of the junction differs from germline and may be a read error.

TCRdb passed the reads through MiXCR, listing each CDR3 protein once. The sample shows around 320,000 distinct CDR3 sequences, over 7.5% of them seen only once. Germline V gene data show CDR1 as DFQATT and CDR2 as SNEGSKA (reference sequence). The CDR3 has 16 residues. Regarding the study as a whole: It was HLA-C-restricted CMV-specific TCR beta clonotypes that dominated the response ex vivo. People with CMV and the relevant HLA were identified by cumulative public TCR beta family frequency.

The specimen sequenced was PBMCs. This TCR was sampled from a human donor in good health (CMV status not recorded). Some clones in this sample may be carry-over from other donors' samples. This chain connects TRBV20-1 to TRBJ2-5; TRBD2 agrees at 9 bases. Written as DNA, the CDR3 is TGCAGTACTAGAGATCAGTCTAGCGGGGTGAGAGGGGCCCAGTACTTC. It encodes CSTRDQSSGVRGAQYF.